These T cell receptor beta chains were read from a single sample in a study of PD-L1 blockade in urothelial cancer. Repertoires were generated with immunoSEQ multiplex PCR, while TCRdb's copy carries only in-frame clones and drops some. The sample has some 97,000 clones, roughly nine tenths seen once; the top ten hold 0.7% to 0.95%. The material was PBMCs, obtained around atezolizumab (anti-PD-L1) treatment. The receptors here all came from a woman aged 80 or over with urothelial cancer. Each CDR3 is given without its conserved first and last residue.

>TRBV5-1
ASSLEGFRGGGNEQF
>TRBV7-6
ASSLADGTGTDTQY
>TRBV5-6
ASRSTVGVGTDTQY
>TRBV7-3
ASSSDASGSYEQY
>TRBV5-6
ASLTDGSYEQY
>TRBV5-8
ASSPLPTGNTEAF
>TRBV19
ASSKPGLAGVNEQF
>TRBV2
ASTREGGSYEQY
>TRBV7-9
ASSLWPSGQNIQY
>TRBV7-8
ASSSSSVTYEQY
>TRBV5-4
ASSSTGVAYNEQF
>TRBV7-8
ASSYSPAGPHQDTQY
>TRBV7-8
ASSLASGVNYGYT
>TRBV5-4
ASSPKGAEGANEKLF
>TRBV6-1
ASSEGPPQGTQY
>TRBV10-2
ASRDRGGRGEKLF
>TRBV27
ASSPDRAAYEQY
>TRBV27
ASSQRQGSQPQH
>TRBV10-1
ASSTGIGQPQH
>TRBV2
ASRLQGSSYEQY
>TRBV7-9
ASTPPTERGLSYGYT
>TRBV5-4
ASRGGQQETQY
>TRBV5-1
ASSYGDSSSGANVLT
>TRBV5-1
ASSSTSGSYEQY
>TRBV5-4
ASSSRTSGSGEQY
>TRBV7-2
ASSPQRAGYNEQF
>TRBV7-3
ASSLISLSGRGDNEQF
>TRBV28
ASSLLAKNIQY
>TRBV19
ASWDRGLYNEQF
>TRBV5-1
ASSLAAGRAYEQY
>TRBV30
AWRPTGDGYT
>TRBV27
ASSSPPRGSYNEQF
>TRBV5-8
ASSPLNAGGNEQF
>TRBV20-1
SASGNQPQH
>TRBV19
ATQAGFSGNTIY
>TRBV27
ASSPRGSGDSYEQY
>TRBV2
ASDLGRPQETQY
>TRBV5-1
ASSLDDSYIDEAF
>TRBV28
ASSLGGRRGTEAF
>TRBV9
ASTPSQLQDTGELF
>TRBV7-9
ASSRRGTGELF
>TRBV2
ASSEGQGASGNTIY
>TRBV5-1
ASSVTSTENTEAF
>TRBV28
ASSTGQGYYGYT
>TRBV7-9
ASSLATGYGYT
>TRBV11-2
ASSKGTSGRAVDTQY
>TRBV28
ATSGSYEQY
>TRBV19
ASTQGQRHEKLF
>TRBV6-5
ASIPGGMNTEAF
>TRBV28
ASRGRSGRYEQF
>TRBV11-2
ASRLGQGLVAEAF
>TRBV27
ASSTWGQFSNTEAF
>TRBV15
ATSRGASGLNTGELF
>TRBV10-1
ASSESAGLTDTQY
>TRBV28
ASFKYRGQNTEAF